The 19 T cell receptor beta chains below all came from one sample that was sequenced in a study of blood T cell repertoires in COVID-19. Measured with immunoSEQ multiplex PCR; TCRdb has only the in-frame clones, and not every one. The repertoire has around 78,000 clones, 70% to 90% of them found once; the top ten carry around 26%. Sequencing was done on a sample of peripheral blood. These receptors all come from a man aged 50 or older with active or convalescent COVID-19.

The V call is TRBV6-2 or TRBV6-3, the J call TRBJ2-7; 7 bases match TRBD1. CDR1 and CDR2 from the germline V gene are MNHEY and SVGEGT. Trimming removed 2 bases from V and 4 bases from J; junction bases left unmatched: 5. This CDR3 contains 14 residues. CDR3 loop: CASSYPGTVYEQYF. The CDR3 DNA sequence: TGTGCCAGCAGTTACCCTGGGACAGTGTACGAGCAGTACTTC.

This chain uses TRBV5-4 with TRBJ2-5, with a tentative D call TRBD1 (6 bases). The V gene lost 7 bases and the J gene lost 2 bases, with 21 bases spanning the gap. The CDR3 runs 16 residues. Germline CDR1 SGHNT, CDR2 YYREEE (reference sequence). CDR3 nucleotides: TGTGCCAGCGGAACCATCCACCGGACAGATCAAGAGACCCAGTACTTC. This translates into CASGTIHRTDQETQYF.

The chain combines TRBV19 with TRBJ2-1; possible D gene TRBD1, 6 bases. Germline CDR1 LNHDA, CDR2 SQIVND (reference sequence). The CDR3 is made up of 16 amino acids. V gave up 1 base and J gave up 4 bases, with 14 bases separating them. For the CDR3, the DNA is TGTGCCAGTAGTATAGTAGTGGGGGCGCGGTACAATGAGCAGTTCTTC. Translation gives CASSIVVGARYNEQFF.

The CDR3 here is CASSFRDRGGTGELFF. In nucleotides, the CDR3 is TGTGCCAGCAGCTTCCGGGACAGGGGAGGAACCGGGGAGCTGTTTTTT. The gene calls are TRBV3-1 (or the pseudogene TRBV3-2) and TRBJ2-2; TRBD1 agrees at 10 bases. V lost 5 bases, J lost 5 bases, and 8 bases stayed unmatched. Germline values: CDR1 LGHDT, CDR2 YNNKEL (reference sequence). The CDR3 consists of 16 residues.

The rearrangement links TRBV9 to TRBJ2-5; D may be TRBD1 (6 bases). Per germline, CDR1 SGDLS and CDR2 YYNGEE. V was shortened by 4 bases and J by 2 bases, with 15 bases between the two germline ends. This CDR3 is 15 amino acids long. The CDR3 nucleotides are TGTGCCAGCAGCCCTGACGGGACACGGCAAGAGACCCAGTACTTC. Amino acid sequence: CASSPDGTRQETQYF.

V and J are TRBV18 and TRBJ2-7; 14 bases are a match to TRBD2. The J segment lost 5 bases and the V segment lost 4 bases, leaving 7 bases of the junction unmatched. The CDR3 sequence is 16 residues long. Germline loops: CDR1 KGHSH, CDR2 LQKENI. The CDR3 coding sequence is TGTGCCAGCTCACTTGGGACTAGCGGGAGAGATGACGAGCAGTACTTC. As protein: CASSLGTSGRDDEQYF.

The chain recombines TRBV5-8 with TRBJ2-3, with TRBD2 matching over 9 bases. The CDR3 spans 12 residues. Unmatched junction bases numbered 3, after V lost 4 bases and J lost 9 bases. CDR1 and CDR2 (germline): SGHTS, YDEGEE. The CDR3 nucleotides are TGTGCCAGCAGCCTGGGACTAGCCACGCAGTATTTT. Its protein product is CASSLGLATQYF.

The rearrangement joins TRBV27 to TRBJ2-3; possibly TRBD1 for D (6 bases). The V and J ends lost 3 bases and 2 bases respectively, with 12 bases between them. CDR1 is MNHEY, CDR2 SMNVEV, per germline (reference sequence). CDR3 length: 15 amino acids. The CDR3 region has the DNA TGTGCCAGCAGTTTTTCCGGACAGATCACAGATACGCAGTATTTT. Translating gives CASSFSGQITDTQYF.

CDR3 DNA sequence: TGTGCCAGCAGCCCCCGGACTAGCGGGAGCACAGATACGCAGTATTTT. It yields the protein CASSPRTSGSTDTQYF. This chain connects TRBV9 to TRBJ2-3; 11 bases are shared with TRBD2. Per the germline V gene, CDR1 is SGDLS and CDR2 is YYNGEE. J lost 0 bases, V lost 4 bases, and 4 bases had no gene match. CDR3 length equals 16 residues.

The sample holds a few counts of this clone. Here the CDR3 reads CASSVMDGTGESWEYF. CDR3 sequence (DNA): TGTGCCAGCAGCGTAATGGACGGGACAGGGGAGTCATGGGAGTACTTC. V gene TRBV9 combines with J gene TRBJ2-7, with TRBD1 matching over 10 bases. V trimming: 1 base; J trimming: 11 bases; junction bases outside the gene matches: 15. Germline V gene sequence: CDR1 SGDLS, CDR2 YYNGEE. CDR3 length: 16 residues.

This clone was detected only once. This chain links TRBV10-3 with TRBJ2-2, with D possibly TRBD2 on 5 matching bases. V lost 7 bases and J 0 bases, leaving 9 bases between the germline ends. The CDR3 covers 14 residues. Germline V CDR1 and CDR2: ENHRY, SYGVKD. As DNA, the CDR3 is TGTGCCATCACGTCGGGGACGAACACCGGGGAGCTGTTTTTT. As protein: CAITSGTNTGELFF.

A single count supports this clone. V is TRBV3-1 (or the pseudogene TRBV3-2) and J is TRBJ1-1; 9 bases map to TRBD1. J was trimmed by 4 bases and V by 3 bases; bases with no gene match: 3. The CDR3 contains 14 residues. Per the germline V gene, CDR1 is LGHDT and CDR2 is YNNKEL (reference sequence). CDR3 DNA sequence: TGTGCCAGCAGCCAGGGACAGGGTGGCACTGAAGCTTTCTTT. Translating gives CASSQGQGGTEAFF.

The chain couples TRBV5-5 to TRBJ1-5; TRBD1 might be the D (6 bases). The CDR3 is 15 amino acids. Trimming took 1 base from V and 4 from J, leaving 12 bases between them. Germline V CDR1 and CDR2: SGHKS, YYEKEE (reference sequence). CDR3 in DNA: TGTGCCAGCAGCTTGTGGGCAGGGGATAATCAGCCCCAGCATTTT. Translating it yields CASSLWAGDNQPQHF.

This chain links TRBV9 with TRBJ1-5, with 9 bases that match TRBD1. From germline, CDR1 is SGDLS and CDR2 YYNGEE. The CDR3 spans 18 residues. With V trimmed by 4 bases and J by 2 bases, 13 bases remained unmatched. CDR3 in DNA: TGTGCCAGCAGCACAACTACTACAGGGGGCTACCGCAATCAGCCCCAGCATTTT. This codes for CASSTTTTGGYRNQPQHF.

The chain is built from TRBV27 and TRBJ2-1; 7 bases are a match to TRBD2. V was clipped by 2 bases and J by 8 bases; unmatched bases: 9. The CDR3 spans 15 residues. Germline assignment: CDR1 MNHEY and CDR2 SMNVEV (reference sequence). The CDR3 spells CASSLRAGPTDEQFF. As DNA, the CDR3 is TGTGCCAGCAGTTTACGAGCGGGGCCCACGGATGAGCAGTTCTTC.

The chain carries TRBV28 and TRBJ2-3, with no clear D. Germline assignment: CDR1 MDHEN and CDR2 SYDVKM. Between the trimmed V and J ends, which lost 6 bases and 0 bases, there was a span of 4 bases. The CDR3 length is 12 residues. CDR3 in amino acids: CASSQSTDTQYF. The DNA of the CDR3 is TGTGCCAGCAGCCAAAGCACAGATACGCAGTATTTT.

The chain combines TRBV18 with TRBJ1-4; D might be TRBD1 (6 bases). CDR1 KGHSH and CDR2 LQKENI come from the germline V gene. Trimming shortened V by 4 bases and J by 5 bases, and 8 bases separated the two germline ends. There are 13 residues in the CDR3. CDR3 DNA: TGTGCCAGCTCACGTGACAGGAATGAAAAACTGTTTTTT. Translated: CASSRDRNEKLFF.

This rearrangement joins TRBV19 to TRBJ1-5; D unclear. The germline V gene has CDR1 LNHDA and CDR2 SQIVND (reference sequence). V was pared by 7 bases and J by 11 bases, with 30 bases between. The CDR3 has 17 residues. The CDR3 DNA reads as TGTGCCAGTACCCTGGCGTTTGTGGGCTCATTCGGTTCAGCCCAGCATTTT. Protein product: CASTLAFVGSFGSAQHF. The whole variable domain, remainder taken from reference TRBV19 and TRBJ1-5, is DGGITQSPKYLFRKEGQNVTLSCEQNLNHDAMYWYRQDPGQGLRLIYYSQIVNDFQKGDIAEGYSVSREKKESFPLTVTSAQKNPTAFYLCASTLAFVGSFGSAQHFGDGTRLSIL.

The J gene is TRBJ2-1, the V gene TRBV13; possible D gene TRBD1, 6 bases. Deletions cut 5 bases from V and 7 bases from J, with 12 bases between. The germline CDR1 and CDR2 sequences are PRHDT and FYEKMQ (reference sequence). The CDR3 extends over 13 amino acids. The CDR3 DNA is TGTGCCAGCAGCGAGAGACAGGTTAATGAGCAGTTCTTC. This encodes CASSERQVNEQFF.